This is a list of T cell receptor beta chains from one sample in a study of OX40 agonist ivuxolimab in advanced cancers. Only in-frame clones appear in the TCRdb table, and some are missing; sequencing was by immunoSEQ multiplex PCR. Of around 80,000 clones in the sample, roughly 90% were seen once. This specimen consisted of CD4+ or CD8+ T cells sorted from blood, obtained in a trial of the OX40 agonist ivuxolimab. These receptors originate from an adult with an advanced solid tumor such as melanoma, head and neck, liver or kidney cancer. Both conserved end residues are part of each CDR3. Fields, in order: clone size, J gene, D gene, V gene, CDR3 protein, CDR3 DNA. A D gene is named only where the DNA matches it firmly. Clone size, where shown, is once, few, many, or a class for clones that have expanded.

>.|TRBJ2-3|TRBD1|TRBV15
CATSREGGSTDTQYF
TGTGCCACCAGCAGAGAAGGGGGCAGCACAGATACGCAGTATTTT
>.|TRBJ2-1|.|TRBV5-1
CASSLGAIYNEQFF
TGCGCCAGCAGCCTCGGGGCCATTTACAATGAGCAGTTCTTC
>.|TRBJ2-1|.|TRBV18
CASSPRSNGEQFF
TGTGCCAGCTCACCACGAAGTAACGGTGAGCAGTTCTTC
>.|TRBJ2-5|.|TRBV10-3
CATRDTQETQYF
TGTGCCACCCGGGACACCCAAGAGACCCAGTACTTC
>.|TRBJ2-3|TRBD2|TRBV12-5
CASAVSGGAKYGTQYF
TGTGCTAGTGCGGTTAGCGGGGGGGCCAAGTATGGGACGCAGTATTTT
>.|TRBJ2-7|.|TRBV9
CASNFQGLQGEQYF
TGTGCCAGCAATTTTCAGGGGCTCCAGGGCGAGCAGTACTTC
>.|TRBJ2-7|.|TRBV14
CASSRRDSYTYEQYF
TGTGCCAGCAGCCGACGGGACTCTTATACCTACGAGCAGTACTTC
>.|TRBJ1-6|.|TRBV7-9
CASSRTEYNSPLHF
TGTGCCAGCAGTAGGACGGAATATAATTCACCCCTCCACTTT
>.|TRBJ1-4|.|TRBV6-1
CASNLYRHEKLFF
TGTGCCAGCAACTTGTACAGGCATGAAAAACTGTTTTTT
>.|TRBJ2-7|TRBD1|TRBV28
CASSLWTGVSENEQYF
TGTGCCAGCAGTTTATGGACAGGGGTGTCCGAGAACGAGCAGTACTTC
>.|TRBJ1-1|TRBD1|TRBV25-1
CASSPLGQENTEAFF
TGTGCCAGCAGTCCCCTGGGACAGGAGAACACTGAAGCTTTCTTT
>.|TRBJ1-2|.|TRBV6-5
CATMGQGYYGYTF
TGTGCCACCATGGGTCAGGGATACTATGGCTACACCTTC
>.|TRBJ2-1|TRBD2|TRBV19
CASRTSGGTNEQFF
TGTGCCAGTAGGACCAGCGGGGGAACCAATGAGCAGTTCTTC
>.|TRBJ1-2|.|TRBV12-5
CASASGGFGYTF
TGTGCTAGTGCTTCGGGGGGTTTCGGCTACACCTTC
>once|TRBJ1-5|TRBD1|TRBV28
CASSLGTGGNQPQHF
TGTGCCAGCAGTTTAGGGACAGGGGGCAATCAGCCCCAGCATTTT
>.|TRBJ1-2|.|TRBV2
CASRVGTQLSYTF
TGTGCCAGCAGGGTGGGGACACAACTTAGCTACACCTTC
>.|TRBJ2-7|TRBD2|TRBV7-9
CASSSSSLAGVYEQYF
TGTGCCAGCAGCTCTTCCTCGCTAGCGGGGGTTTACGAGCAGTACTTC
>.|TRBJ2-1|TRBD2|TRBV14
CASSPDIVTSGYNEQFF
TGTGCCAGCAGCCCCGATATAGTGACTAGCGGCTACAATGAGCAGTTCTTC
>.|TRBJ1-5|.|TRBV21-1
CASSVDTENQPQHF
TGTGCCAGCAGCGTGGATACGGAGAATCAGCCCCAGCATTTT
>.|TRBJ2-3|.|TRBV2
CASTKKAVSTDTQYF
TGTGCCAGCACGAAGAAGGCCGTTAGCACAGATACGCAGTATTTT
>few|TRBJ1-1|.|TRBV25-1
CASSEYLGNGEAFF
TGTGCCAGCAGTGAATATTTGGGTAACGGTGAAGCTTTCTTT
>.|TRBJ1-4|TRBD1|TRBV9
CASSPRGDKEKLFF
TGTGCCAGCAGCCCCAGGGGGGATAAGGAAAAACTGTTTTTT
>.|TRBJ1-1|TRBD1|TRBV19
CASRIRDRPNTEAFF
TGTGCCAGTCGTATTAGGGACAGGCCAAACACTGAAGCTTTCTTT
>.|TRBJ2-3|TRBD2|TRBV28
CASFPVGRALLETDTQYF
TGTGCCAGCTTCCCCGTGGGGAGGGCCCTCCTTGAGACAGATACGCAGTATTTT
>.|TRBJ2-5|TRBD1|TRBV5-1
CASGGQGGQETQYF
TGCGCCAGCGGGGGACAGGGAGGCCAAGAGACCCAGTACTTC
>.|TRBJ2-1|TRBD2|TRBV4-1
CASSYTSGRGTEQFF
TGCGCCAGCAGCTACACTAGCGGGAGAGGGACTGAGCAGTTCTTC
>.|TRBJ2-6|.|TRBV2
CASTTDSGANVLTF
TGTGCCAGCACTACAGATTCTGGGGCCAACGTCCTGACTTTC
>once|TRBJ2-7|.|TRBV30
CAWNQGIYEQYF
TGTGCCTGGAACCAGGGTATATACGAGCAGTACTTC
>.|TRBJ2-7|TRBD2|TRBV5-1
CASSAGTSGRIYEQYF
TGCGCCAGCAGCGCCGGGACTAGCGGGAGGATCTACGAGCAGTACTTC
>.|TRBJ2-6|.|TRBV5-4
CASSFRGAGANVLTF
TGTGCCAGCAGCTTTAGGGGTGCTGGGGCCAACGTCCTGACTTTC
>.|TRBJ1-5|TRBD1|TRBV2
CASSEMGQGIGQPQHF
TGTGCCAGCAGTGAAATGGGACAGGGGATCGGTCAGCCCCAGCATTTT
>.|TRBJ2-5|TRBD1|TRBV19
CASSRTGSRETQYF
TGTGCCAGTAGCCGGACAGGGTCTAGGGAGACCCAGTACTTC
>.|TRBJ1-2|.|TRBV5-6
CASSPLGRLYGYTF
TGTGCCAGCAGCCCACTTGGTCGGCTCTATGGCTACACCTTC
>.|TRBJ2-5|.|TRBV11-2
CASSFGLQETQYF
TGTGCCAGCAGCTTCGGCCTACAAGAGACCCAGTACTTC
>.|TRBJ2-3|TRBD2|TRBV14
CASSQGTSARGTDTQYF
TGTGCCAGCAGCCAGGGGACTAGCGCGCGCGGCACAGATACGCAGTATTTT
>.|TRBJ2-1|.|TRBV19
CASSVRASMTYNEQFF
TGTGCCAGTAGTGTTCGGGCCAGTATGACCTACAATGAGCAGTTCTTC
>.|TRBJ1-5|.|TRBV6-1
CASSEGQSNQPQHF
TGTGCCAGCAGTGAAGGACAGTCCAATCAGCCCCAGCATTTT
>.|TRBJ2-1|.|TRBV11-2
CASSLDGQILLTEQFF
TGTGCCAGCAGCTTAGACGGACAGATACTTCTTACTGAGCAGTTCTTC
>once|TRBJ1-2|.|TRBV4-1
CASSLDGNYGYTF
TGCGCCAGCAGCCTAGACGGGAACTATGGCTACACCTTC
>.|TRBJ1-1|.|TRBV5-1
CASSLGGLNTEAFF
TGCGCCAGCAGCTTGGGAGGATTGAACACTGAAGCTTTCTTT
>.|TRBJ2-7|.|TRBV2
CASSDGGFGEQYF
TGTGCCAGCAGTGACGGTGGTTTTGGCGAGCAGTACTTC
>.|TRBJ2-3|.|TRBV5-6
CASSLGNTDTQYF
TGTGCCAGCAGCTTGGGGAACACAGATACGCAGTATTTT
>once|TRBJ2-3|TRBD2|TRBV19
CASSTALAGRADTQYF
TGTGCCAGTAGTACCGCACTAGCGGGCAGGGCAGATACGCAGTATTTT
>.|TRBJ2-7|.|TRBV7-3
CASSPGPREPYEQYF
TGTGCCAGCAGTCCAGGTCCCAGAGAACCCTACGAGCAGTACTTC
>once|TRBJ1-1|.|TRBV9
CASSVGGSNTEAFF
TGTGCCAGCAGCGTAGGGGGTTCAAACACTGAAGCTTTCTTT
>.|TRBJ2-2|TRBD1|TRBV7-3
CASSLKGARTGELFF
TGTGCCAGCAGCTTAAAGGGGGCCCGGACCGGGGAGCTGTTTTTT
>once|TRBJ1-6|.|TRBV30
CAWSVWDNSYNSPLHF
TGTGCCTGGAGTGTATGGGACAACTCCTATAATTCACCCCTCCACTTT
>.|TRBJ2-3|.|TRBV2
CASSKGPYPSTDTQYF
TGTGCCAGCAGTAAGGGGCCATATCCTAGCACAGATACGCAGTATTTT
>.|TRBJ2-2|TRBD2|TRBV7-8
CASSLLRTSGAPNTGELFF
TGTGCCAGCAGCCTCCTTCGGACTAGCGGTGCACCTAACACCGGGGAGCTGTTTTTT
>.|TRBJ2-1|.|TRBV5-5
CASSLGGETYNEQFF
TGTGCCAGCAGCTTGGGTGGCGAGACTTACAATGAGCAGTTCTTC
>.|TRBJ2-3|.|TRBV11-2
CASSLAGASTDTQYF
TGTGCCAGCAGCTTAGCGGGGGCTAGCACAGATACGCAGTATTTT
>.|TRBJ2-5|TRBD2|TRBV19
CASSRLGGETQYF
TGTGCCAGTAGTCGCCTGGGGGGGGAGACCCAGTACTTC
>.|TRBJ2-2|TRBD2|TRBV30
CAWSVRGVGGELFF
TGTGCCTGGAGTGTTCGGGGGGTCGGCGGGGAGCTGTTTTTT
>.|TRBJ1-1|.|TRBV6-5
CASSPPGRNTEAFF
TGTGCCAGCAGCCCCCCCGGCCGGAACACTGAAGCTTTCTTT
>.|TRBJ1-4|.|TRBV4-1
CASSLGGAEKLFF
TGCGCCAGCAGCCTCGGAGGGGCAGAAAAACTGTTTTTT
>.|TRBJ2-1|.|TRBV9
CASSSPYPRSYNEQFF
TGTGCCAGCAGCAGCCCCTATCCCCGCTCCTACAATGAGCAGTTCTTC
>.|TRBJ2-7|TRBD2|TRBV27
CASSTDPVAGTTKYF
TGTGCCAGCAGTACCGATCCGGTAGCGGGAACCACTAAGTACTTC